The T cell receptor beta chain described here comes from a study of blood T cell repertoires in COVID-19. Study summary: PBMCs, B-cell-depleted T cells, or T cells provided the cDNA or gDNA that made up the material.

This CDR3 region has 15 residues. Germline V CDR1 and CDR2: LGHDT, YNNKEL (reference sequence). V was shortened by 6 bases and J by 2 bases, with 14 bases between the two germline ends. Assay used: immunoSEQ multiplex PCR; TCRdb lists only in-frame clones, some missing. The table includes approximately 240,000 clones, about 79% detected once. The sample consisted of peripheral blood. The chain recombines TRBV3-1 (or the pseudogene TRBV3-2) with TRBJ1-5; D is undetermined. The sequence was collected from a woman in her 40s who had recovered from COVID-19. The CDR3 loop reads CASSPSAGGNQPQHF. CDR3 DNA sequence: TGTGCCAGCAGTCCTAGCGCCGGGGGCAATCAGCCCCAGCATTTT.